The present TCR beta chain was sequenced within a study of OX40 agonist ivuxolimab in advanced cancers. Study-level findings and limits: Fewer expanded clones were found on average in CD4+ than in CD8+ T cells.

In germline, CDR1 is SEHNR, CDR2 FQNEAQ (reference sequence). V shed 5 bases and J 4 bases; nucleotides not matched to a gene: 6. CDR3 length: 14 residues. The data were produced by immunoSEQ multiplex PCR, yet TCRdb's version contains in-frame clones alone and is incomplete. The sample lists tens of thousands of clones, around 89% occurring once. Comments on this clone: Its antigen remains unidentified.

V usage is TRBV7-9 and J usage is TRBJ2-7, with TRBD1 matching 9 bases. Source: CD4+ or CD8+ T cells sorted from blood, taken in a trial of the OX40 agonist ivuxolimab. This sequence originates from an adult with an advanced solid tumor such as melanoma, head and neck, liver or kidney cancer. CDR3 sequence (DNA): TGTGCCAGCAGCCCGGGACAGGGTCGATACGAGCAGTACTTC. Translated, it gives CASSPGQGRYEQYF.